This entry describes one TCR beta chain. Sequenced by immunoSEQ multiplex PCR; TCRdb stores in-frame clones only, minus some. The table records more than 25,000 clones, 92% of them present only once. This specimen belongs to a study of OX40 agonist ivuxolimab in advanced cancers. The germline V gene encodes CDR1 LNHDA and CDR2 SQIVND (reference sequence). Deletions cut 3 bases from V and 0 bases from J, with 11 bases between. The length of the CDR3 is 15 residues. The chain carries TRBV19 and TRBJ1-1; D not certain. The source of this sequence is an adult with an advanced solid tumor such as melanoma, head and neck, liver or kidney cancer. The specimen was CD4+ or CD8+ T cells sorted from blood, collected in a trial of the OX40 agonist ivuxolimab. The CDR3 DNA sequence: TGTGCCAGTAGTATTTCCCTAAAGATGAACACTGAAGCTTTCTTT. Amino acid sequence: CASSISLKMNTEAFF.